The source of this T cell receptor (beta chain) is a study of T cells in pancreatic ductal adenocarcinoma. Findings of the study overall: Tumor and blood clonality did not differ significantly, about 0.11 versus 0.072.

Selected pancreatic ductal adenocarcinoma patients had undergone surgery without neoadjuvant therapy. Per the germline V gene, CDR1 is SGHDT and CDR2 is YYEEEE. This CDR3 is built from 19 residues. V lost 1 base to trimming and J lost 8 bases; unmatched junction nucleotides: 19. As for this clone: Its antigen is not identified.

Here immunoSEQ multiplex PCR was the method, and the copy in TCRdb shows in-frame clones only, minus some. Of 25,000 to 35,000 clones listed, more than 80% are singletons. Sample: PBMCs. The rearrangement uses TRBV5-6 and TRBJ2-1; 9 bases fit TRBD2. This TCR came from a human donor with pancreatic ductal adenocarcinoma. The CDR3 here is CASSLFIGTSRAYQDEQFF. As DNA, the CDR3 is TGTGCCAGCAGCTTGTTTATTGGGACTAGCCGCGCCTATCAGGATGAGCAGTTCTTC.